One sample yielded the 17 T cell receptor beta chains listed below, sequenced in a study of cytomegalovirus exposure and HLA in healthy donors (dated by TCRdb to 2016 to 2017). Library preparation used the immunoSEQ multiplex PCR assay. A mixture of 60 forward primers for TCR Vbeta segments and 13 reverse primers for TCR Jbeta segments was used in the multiplex PCR. Held by TCRdb, this immuneACCESS table contains in-frame sequences only and omits some clones. Under half of the omission traces to an unresolved V gene where checked; the cause of the rest is unknown. For this sample there are 310,000 or so clones; over 85% appear just once. The top ten hold approximately 2.4% of the sample. The sequenced sample consisted of PBMCs. The receptors come from a woman aged 18-29 years in good health and CMV-seronegative.

This clone was seen a few times. The gene calls are TRBV5-5 and TRBJ2-7; 9 positions match TRBD1. The V gene end was trimmed by 2 bases and the J gene end by 2 bases; junction bases not matched to a gene: 2. This CDR3 spans 14 amino acids. Germline V CDR1 and CDR2: SGHKS, YYEKEE (reference sequence). The CDR3 DNA is TGTGCCAGCAGCTTCGGGACAGGGACCTACGAGCAGTACTTC. Residues: CASSFGTGTYEQYF.

This chain uses TRBV10-2 with TRBJ2-7; TRBD2 is a possible D gene (5 bases). With 6 bases removed from V and 6 bases from J, the gap between germline ends came to 15 bases. This CDR3 is built from 13 residues. Germline lookup yields CDR1 WSHSY and CDR2 SAAADI. The chain's CDR3 is CASSGIGWAEQYF. In nucleotides, the CDR3 is TGCGCCAGCAGCGGGATAGGGTGGGCCGAGCAGTACTTC.

The chain is built from TRBV14 and TRBJ2-6; D may be TRBD1 (5 bases). Trimming left V 4 bases short and J 0 bases short, with 13 bases between. CDR1 and CDR2 from the germline V gene are SGHDN and FVKESK. This CDR3 has 17 residues. CDR3 amino acids: CASSRPGQNSGANVLTF. The CDR3 DNA follows: TGTGCCAGCAGCCGCCCCGGACAAAACTCTGGGGCCAACGTCCTGACTTTC. Full variable domain (missing parts from reference TRBV14 and TRBJ2-6): EAGVTQFPSHSVIEKGQTVTLRCDPISGHDNLYWYRRVMGKEIKFLLHFVKESKQDESGMPNNRFLAERTGGTYSTLKVQPAELEDSGVYFCASSRPGQNSGANVLTFGAGSRLTVL.

This rearrangement joins TRBV7-8 to TRBJ2-4; the match to TRBD2 covers 10 bases. The CDR3 loop spans 14 amino acids. CDR1 is SGHVS, CDR2 FQNEAQ, per germline. V was pared by 4 bases and J by 8 bases, with 5 bases of the junction left unmatched. This chain's CDR3 is CASSYSGTSDIQYF. In DNA form, the CDR3 reads TGTGCCAGCAGCTATAGCGGGACTAGCGACATTCAGTACTTC.

The chain links TRBV4-2 to TRBJ2-5, with D possibly TRBD2 on 6 matching bases. The CDR3 is made up of 16 amino acids. Germline loops: CDR1 LGHNA, CDR2 YNFKEQ. V lost 1 base and J lost 5, with 17 bases in between. This CDR3 reads CASSQVYPEEGETQYF. The DNA for the CDR3 is TGTGCCAGCAGCCAAGTCTACCCTGAGGAGGGGGAGACCCAGTACTTC.

With regard to this clone: Other DNA sequences of this sample code for an identical CDR3. The V call is TRBV5-1, the J call TRBJ1-1; no clear D gene. CDR1 is SGHRS, CDR2 YFSETQ, per germline. V gave up 0 bases and J gave up 2 bases, with 5 bases separating them. The CDR3 totals 13 residues. The chain's CDR3 is CASSLAVNTEAFF. The CDR3 nucleotides are TGCGCCAGCAGCTTGGCAGTAAACACTGAAGCTTTCTTT.

The rearrangement joins TRBV13 to TRBJ1-2; 9 nucleotides align to TRBD1. This CDR3 has 14 residues. Germline trimming cut 7 bases from V and 5 bases from J; bases unmatched to any gene: 8. Germline-derived CDR1 and CDR2 are PRHDT and FYEKMQ (reference sequence). Here the CDR3 DNA reads TGTGCCAGCAATCACCGGACAGGGGTATATGGCTACACCTTC. Protein: CASNHRTGVYGYTF.

This CDR3 reads CASSQSIPGNNEQFF. The DNA of the CDR3 is TGCGCCAGCAGCCAATCGATTCCAGGGAACAATGAGCAGTTCTTC. The gene calls are TRBV4-1 and TRBJ2-1, with D possibly matching TRBD1 (5 bases). The length of the CDR3 is 15 residues. CDR1 is MGHRA and CDR2 is YSYEKL in the germline V gene. V lost 2 bases and J 5 bases, leaving 13 bases between the germline ends.

V usage is TRBV2 and J usage is TRBJ2-1, with 9 bases matching TRBD1. V shed 5 bases, J shed 4 bases, and the junction held 6 bases outside the gene matches. Germline CDR1 is SNHLY and CDR2 is FYNNEI. The CDR3 spans 15 residues. CDR3 amino acids: CASSLQGAAYNEQFF. In DNA, the CDR3 is TGTGCCAGCAGTTTACAGGGGGCCGCTTACAATGAGCAGTTCTTC.

This clone was picked up one time. The rearrangement uses TRBV2 and TRBJ2-7; 12 bases map to TRBD2. Germline CDR1 reads SNHLY; CDR2 reads FYNNEI. V shed 5 bases and J 3 bases; nucleotides not matched to a gene: 8. The CDR3 sequence is 16 residues long. The CDR3: CASSPETSGGFYEQYF. The CDR3, as DNA: TGTGCCAGCAGTCCCGAAACTAGCGGGGGGTTCTACGAGCAGTACTTC.

The genes are TRBV11-3 and TRBJ2-5; TRBD1 matches at 7 bases. Germline V gene lookup returns CDR1 SGHNT and CDR2 YENEEA. The CDR3 extends over 14 amino acids. Trimming at V came to 1 base and at J to 3 bases, leaving 2 bases not matched to a gene. This chain's CDR3 is CASSLGQGEETQYF. As DNA, the CDR3 is TGTGCCAGCAGCTTAGGACAGGGAGAAGAGACCCAGTACTTC.

The chain joins TRBV29-1 to TRBJ2-3; D might be TRBD2 (6 bases). Germline values: CDR1 SQVTM, CDR2 ANQGSEA. The CDR3 runs 14 residues. V lost 6 bases to trimming and J lost 5 bases, with 18 bases between them. Here the CDR3 reads CSVSPGEGKDTQYF. The CDR3 region has the DNA TGCAGCGTATCCCCGGGAGAAGGGAAAGATACGCAGTATTTT.

In this sample, this clone turned up a few times. The CDR3 DNA follows: TGTGCCAGCAGCTTACTCCAGGGGTTGGACTATGGCTACACCTTC. Its protein is CASSLLQGLDYGYTF. The V and J genes are TRBV7-9 and TRBJ1-2; maybe TRBD1 (6 bases). Germline assignment: CDR1 SEHNR and CDR2 FQNEAQ (reference sequence). The CDR3 extends over 15 amino acids. V gave up 2 bases and J gave up 3 bases, with 13 bases separating them.

The CDR3 nucleotides are TGTGCCAGCAGTGTGGGGGGTAACATTCAGTACTTC. It specifies CASSVGGNIQYF. The chain carries TRBV2 and TRBJ2-4, with a possible D match to TRBD2 (6 bases). With 4 bases removed from V and 7 bases from J, the gap between germline ends came to 8 bases. This CDR3 is built from 12 residues. Germline V gives CDR1 SNHLY, CDR2 FYNNEI. Full variable domain (missing parts from reference TRBV2 and TRBJ2-4): EPEVTQTPSHQVTQMGQEVILRCVPISNHLYFYWYRQILGQKVEFLVSFYNNEISEKSEIFDDQFSVERPDGSNFTLKIRSTKLEDSAMYFCASSVGGNIQYFGAGTRLSVL.

The chain is built from TRBV7-3 and TRBJ2-1; TRBD2 agrees at 10 bases. Looked up from germline, CDR1 is SGHTA and CDR2 is FQGTGA. This CDR3 is 18 amino acids long. Losses at the gene ends were 5 bases for V and 5 bases for J; bases not matched to a gene: 15. The CDR3 reads CASSQGLVSGGPNNEQFF. CDR3 sequence (DNA): TGTGCCAGCAGCCAAGGCCTGGTTAGCGGGGGGCCCAACAATGAGCAGTTCTTC.

This clone was detected only once. The chain has TRBV2 and TRBJ2-7; TRBD2 matches 8 bases. V lost 6 bases and J lost 3; bases outside the gene matches: 10. The CDR3 length is 15 residues. CDR1 is SNHLY and CDR2 is FYNNEI in the germline V gene. CDR3 region: CASSLGRGASYEQYF. DNA of the CDR3: TGTGCCAGCAGCCTTGGGCGGGGGGCTAGCTACGAGCAGTACTTC.

This CDR3 reads CASSLAGTGNTEAFF. The CDR3, as DNA: TGTGCCAGCAGCTTAGCCGGGACAGGGAACACTGAAGCTTTCTTT. The chain recombines TRBV7-3 with TRBJ1-1; 8 bases agree with TRBD1. The CDR3 has 15 amino acids. In germline, CDR1 is SGHTA, CDR2 FQGTGA. The J segment lost 1 base and the V segment lost 2 bases, leaving 3 bases of the junction unmatched.